The 17 T cell receptor beta chains reported below all come from one sample, sequenced in a study of T cell responses to AZD1222 COVID-19 vaccine. The assay was immunoSEQ multiplex PCR, and TCRdb's table has in-frame clones only and misses some. The sample shows approximately 94,000 clones, around nine tenths of them seen only once. The sample was peripheral blood, taken on day 0 of AZD1222 vaccination. These receptors were taken from an adult in good health.

The rearrangement links TRBV5-4 to TRBJ2-7, with 7 bases identical to TRBD1. This CDR3 spans 13 amino acids. With V trimmed by 10 bases and J by 3 bases, 10 bases remained unmatched. Germline V CDR1 and CDR2: SGHNT, YYREEE (reference sequence). CDR3 sequence reads: CAARDSMGYEQYF. The CDR3 DNA follows: TGTGCCGCCCGGGACAGTATGGGCTACGAGCAGTACTTC.

The V call is TRBV19, the J call TRBJ2-6; 9 nucleotides match TRBD2. With 4 bases clipped from V and 2 bases from J, the junction kept 12 bases outside the gene matches. The CDR3 runs 19 residues. Germline CDR1 reads LNHDA; CDR2 reads SQIVND (reference sequence). The CDR3 sequence: CASSKALGGRATGANVLTF. DNA for the CDR3: TGTGCCAGTAGTAAGGCTCTTGGCGGGAGGGCCACTGGGGCCAACGTCCTGACTTTC.

This chain joins TRBV9 and TRBJ1-1; TRBD1 matches 8 bases. V lost 0 bases to trimming and J lost 5 bases; unmatched junction nucleotides: 6. The CDR3 has 15 residues. CDR1 is SGDLS, CDR2 YYNGEE, per germline. The CDR3 DNA sequence: TGTGCCAGCAGCGTAGCTGCAGGGGGCTGGACTGAAGCTTTCTTT. As protein: CASSVAAGGWTEAFF.

The chain carries TRBV2 and TRBJ2-7; 7 nucleotides line up with TRBD2. CDR1 and CDR2 (germline): SNHLY, FYNNEI. With V trimmed by 3 bases and J by 13 bases, 3 bases remained unmatched. This CDR3 contains 10 residues. The chain's CDR3 is CASSEGGLYF. The CDR3 DNA is TGTGCCAGCAGTGAGGGAGGGCTATACTTC.

The V gene is TRBV5-8, the J gene TRBJ2-2; D remains ambiguous. Trimming removed 5 bases at V and 1 base at J, with 6 bases between. The CDR3 has 13 residues. Germline CDR1 and CDR2: SGHTS and YDEGEE. CDR3 sequence (DNA): TGTGCCAGCAGACGGAGGAACACCGGGGAGCTGTTTTTT. The encoded protein is CASRRRNTGELFF.

The rearrangement joins TRBV5-1 to TRBJ2-4; 7 bases line up with TRBD2. The length of the CDR3 is 13 residues. After removal of 2 bases from V and 8 bases from J, the junction contained 4 bases not matched to a gene. Germline V lookup: CDR1 SGHRS, CDR2 YFSETQ. The DNA of the CDR3 is TGCGCCAGCAGCTTCTGGGGGAGGGACATTCAGTACTTC. Protein sequence: CASSFWGRDIQYF. The full variable domain, completed using reference TRBV5-1 and TRBJ2-4, is KAGVTQTPRYLIKTRGQQVTLSCSPISGHRSVSWYQQTPGQGLQFLFEYFSETQRNKGNFPGRFSGRQFSNSRSEMNVSTLELGDSALYLCASSFWGRDIQYFGAGTRLSVL.

The rearrangement joins TRBV6-1 to TRBJ1-1; D is undetermined. CDR1 MNHNS and CDR2 SASEGT come from the germline V gene. V lost 2 bases to trimming and J lost 10 bases, with 17 bases between them. The CDR3 length is 14 residues. DNA for the CDR3: TGTGCCAGCAGTGAAATCGGCCTCCCCGGGAGAGCTTTCTTT. As protein: CASSEIGLPGRAFF.

The CDR3 sequence is CASSSRLAGQETQYF. For the CDR3, the DNA is TGTGCCAGCAGCTCCAGACTAGCGGGACAAGAGACCCAGTACTTC. The rearrangement links TRBV14 to TRBJ2-5; TRBD2 matches at 11 bases. Germline-derived CDR1 and CDR2 are SGHDN and FVKESK. V lost 5 bases, J lost 2 bases, and 4 bases stayed unmatched. This CDR3 has 15 amino acids.

The chain combines TRBV5-8 with TRBJ2-2; 7 nucleotides line up with TRBD2. Germline V CDR1 and CDR2: SGHTS, YDEGEE. The CDR3 is 13 amino acids. V was pared by 4 bases and J by 6 bases, with 3 bases of the junction left unmatched. The CDR3 spells CASSRTRPGELFF. The CDR3 nucleotides are TGTGCCAGCAGCCGGACTAGGCCCGGGGAGCTGTTTTTT.

The genes are TRBV6-5 and TRBJ1-2; D unresolved. CDR1 is MNHEY and CDR2 is SVGAGI in the germline V gene. The CDR3 totals 15 residues. The ends were cut back, 6 bases at V and 5 bases at J, with 19 bases in the middle. CDR3 in amino acids: CASRDRALNYYGYTF. The CDR3 coding sequence is TGTGCCAGCAGGGACCGGGCCTTAAATTATTATGGCTACACCTTC.

The genes are TRBV5-1 and TRBJ2-7; no reliable D call. The CDR3 contains 13 residues. From germline, CDR1 is SGHRS and CDR2 YFSETQ. V was trimmed by 7 bases and J by 2 bases, leaving 13 bases between them. CDR3 bases: TGCGCCAGCGGGTTACTCGATCCCTACGAGCAGTACTTC. As protein: CASGLLDPYEQYF.

The V call is TRBV3-1 (or the pseudogene TRBV3-2), the J call TRBJ2-7; D ambiguous. The CDR3 spans 13 residues. Trimming pared 0 bases from V and 2 bases from J, leaving 5 bases between. Germline loops: CDR1 LGHDT, CDR2 YNNKEL (reference sequence). CDR3 protein: CASSQDGAYEQYF. The CDR3 DNA sequence: TGTGCCAGCAGCCAAGACGGCGCCTACGAGCAGTACTTC.

The CDR3 DNA reads TGTGCCTCGGGGGGACTCTACGAGCAGTACTTC. Encoded protein: CASGGLYEQYF. The rearrangement links TRBV28 to TRBJ2-7, with 7 bases aligning to TRBD2. Losses at the gene ends were 11 bases for V and 3 bases for J; bases not matched to a gene: 4. Germline V gives CDR1 MDHEN, CDR2 SYDVKM. The CDR3 spans 11 residues. The full variable domain, in which reference TRBV28 and TRBJ2-7 provide the parts outside the CDR3, is DVKVTQSSRYLVKRTGEKVFLECVQDMDHENMFWYRQDPGLGLRLIYFSYDVKMKEKGDIPEGYSVSREKKERFSLILESASTNQTSMYLCASGGLYEQYFGPGTRLTVT.

CDR3 DNA: TGCGCCAGCAGCCAAGAAACGGGGTCTTCGGGGTTTAATATCTATGGCTACACCTTC. It specifies CASSQETGSSGFNIYGYTF. The J gene is TRBJ1-2, the V gene TRBV4-3; no clear D gene. The CDR3 is made up of 19 amino acids. The V gene lost 0 bases and the J gene lost 4 bases, with 24 bases spanning the gap. In germline, CDR1 is LGHNA, CDR2 YSLEER.

The chain links TRBV5-1 to TRBJ1-1, with unresolved D. V was clipped by 0 bases and J by 0 bases, with 6 bases between them. There are 14 residues in the CDR3. CDR1 and CDR2 from the germline V gene are SGHRS and YFSETQ. CDR3 protein: CASSLDSMNTEAFF. CDR3 nucleotides: TGCGCCAGCAGCTTGGACAGTATGAACACTGAAGCTTTCTTT.

The genes are TRBV5-8 and TRBJ1-5; D is unclear. The CDR3 is 13 residues long. The germline V gene has CDR1 SGHTS and CDR2 YDEGEE. Trimming removed 1 base from V and 1 base from J, with 3 bases in between. CDR3 sequence reads: CASSLYSNQPQHF. DNA for the CDR3: TGTGCCAGCAGCTTGTACAGCAATCAGCCCCAGCATTTT.

The V and J genes are TRBV3-1 (or the pseudogene TRBV3-2) and TRBJ2-7; D is undetermined. Trimming took off 0 bases at V and 2 bases at J, with 14 bases between the two ends. CDR1 and CDR2 from the germline V gene are LGHDT and YNNKEL (reference sequence). This CDR3 comprises 16 residues. The CDR3 region has the DNA TGTGCCAGCAGCCAAGAGGGCCAGATGAGAGCCTACGAGCAGTACTTC. Residues: CASSQEGQMRAYEQYF.